One sample yielded the 9 T cell receptor beta chains listed below, sequenced in a study of vaccination effects on CD4 cells after COVID-19. Using immunoSEQ multiplex PCR, the repertoire was profiled, and TCRdb retains in-frame clones only, with some absent. The sample shows 70,000 or so clones, 77% of them seen only once. Culturing for approximately 10 days preceded CD4+ T cell isolation. These receptors' antigens are unknown. Sequencing was performed on CD4+ T cells from PBMCs cultured without peptide, taken before COVID-19 vaccination. The receptors originated from a human donor who received a COVID-19 vaccine.

The rearrangement joins TRBV7-8 to TRBJ2-4, with TRBD1 matching 7 bases. The CDR3 spans 13 residues. V lost 4 bases and J lost 6; bases outside the gene matches: 3. The germline V gene encodes CDR1 SGHVS and CDR2 FQNEAQ. CDR3 residues: CASSSSGGNIQYF. In DNA form, the CDR3 reads TGTGCCAGCAGCTCCTCAGGGGGAAACATTCAGTACTTC.

The rearrangement uses TRBV3-1 (or the pseudogene TRBV3-2) and TRBJ2-1; 8 bases match TRBD1. In germline, CDR1 is LGHDT, CDR2 YNNKEL (reference sequence). This CDR3 has 17 amino acids. The ends lost 4 bases at V and 2 bases at J; junction bases unmatched: 10. This CDR3 is CASSPTLQGATYNEQFF. The CDR3 coding sequence is TGTGCCAGCAGCCCAACACTCCAGGGGGCTACCTACAATGAGCAGTTCTTC.

The chain recombines TRBV7-2 with TRBJ1-2, with D perhaps TRBD1 (5 bases). The CDR3 spans 14 residues. The V gene's germline CDR1 is SGHTA and CDR2 FQGNSA. The ends were cut back, 2 bases at V and 7 bases at J, with 14 bases in the middle. CDR3 sequence: CASSLLQGPSGYTF. The CDR3 DNA reads TGTGCCAGCAGCTTACTCCAGGGCCCAAGTGGCTACACCTTC.

DNA of the CDR3: TGTGCCAGCTCACCAGGCAGGGTTGAGACCCAGTACTTC. Its translation is CASSPGRVETQYF. V gene TRBV18 combines with J gene TRBJ2-5; D is possibly TRBD1 (5 bases). Germline values: CDR1 KGHSH, CDR2 LQKENI. Trimming pared 2 bases from V and 5 bases from J, leaving 9 bases between. CDR3 length: 13 amino acids.

This sequence joins TRBV6-2 or TRBV6-3 and TRBJ2-2; 16 bases align to TRBD2. Germline CDR1 and CDR2: MNHEY and SVGEGT. The CDR3 is 18 amino acids. V shed 2 bases and J 6 bases; nucleotides not matched to a gene: 6. The CDR3 DNA follows: TGTGCCAGCAGTTACGGGACTAGCGGGGGGGTGTACGCCGGGGAGCTGTTTTTT. As protein: CASSYGTSGGVYAGELFF.

The V call is TRBV9, the J call TRBJ1-2; D unresolved. CDR1 is SGDLS and CDR2 is YYNGEE in the germline V gene. Trimming shortened V by 0 bases and J by 4 bases, and 7 bases separated the two germline ends. This CDR3 comprises 13 residues. CDR3 sequence reads: CASSVGGSYGYTF. The CDR3 region has the DNA TGTGCCAGCAGCGTAGGCGGCAGCTATGGCTACACCTTC.

DNA for the CDR3: TGTGCCAGCAGTGTCGTTGGACAGGGGTATCCCGGGGAGCTGTTTTTT. Its protein product is CASSVVGQGYPGELFF. V usage is TRBV6-4 and J usage is TRBJ2-2; TRBD1 matches at 9 bases. The CDR3 sequence is 16 residues long. Germline V gene sequence: CDR1 MRHNA, CDR2 SNTAGT. Germline trimming cut 4 bases from V and 6 bases from J; bases unmatched to any gene: 9.

This chain links TRBV29-1 with TRBJ1-2, with 9 bases matching TRBD1. The CDR3 extends over 11 amino acids. With 4 bases clipped from V and 8 bases from J, the junction kept 2 bases outside the gene matches. Germline V gene sequence: CDR1 SQVTM, CDR2 ANQGSEA. The CDR3 is CSVVTGGGYTF. The CDR3 nucleotides read TGCAGCGTTGTCACAGGGGGCGGCTACACCTTC.

The chain is built from TRBV4-1 and TRBJ2-3; 8 bases agree with TRBD2. Germline CDR1 is MGHRA and CDR2 is YSYEKL. V was clipped by 4 bases and J by 5 bases; unmatched bases: 11. The CDR3 sequence is 16 residues long. The CDR3 here is CASSPARGGARDTQYF. The CDR3 DNA reads as TGCGCCAGCAGCCCGGCTCGGGGGGGCGCCAGAGATACGCAGTATTTT.